The next 30 T cell receptor beta chains were all read from a single sample in a study of blood T cell repertoires in COVID-19. Sequenced by immunoSEQ multiplex PCR; TCRdb stores in-frame clones only, minus some. The sample lists over 75,000 clones, 89% occurring once. Sequences were obtained from peripheral blood. These receptors were collected from a woman of 80 years or more with active COVID-19.

The gene calls are TRBV3-1 (or the pseudogene TRBV3-2) and TRBJ2-3; weak D call: TRBD1 (5 bases). This CDR3 has 13 residues. Looked up from germline, CDR1 is LGHDT and CDR2 is YNNKEL (reference sequence). Trimming took off 6 bases at V and 1 base at J, with 8 bases between the two ends. CDR3 nucleotide sequence: TGTGCCAGCAGGCAACAGGGCACAGATACGCAGTATTTT. It yields the protein CASRQQGTDTQYF.

The chain recombines TRBV4-3 with TRBJ1-5; D gene ambiguous. Deletions cut 0 bases from V and 4 bases from J, with 4 bases between. CDR1 and CDR2 from the germline V gene are LGHNA and YSLEER. The CDR3 runs to 13 residues. The CDR3 DNA reads as TGCGCCAGCAGCCAAGACAGGAATCAGCCCCAGCATTTT. Encoded protein: CASSQDRNQPQHF.

This chain connects TRBV7-4 to TRBJ2-7, with unresolved D. From germline, CDR1 is SGHVT and CDR2 SQSDAQ. The CDR3 length is 12 residues. The V end lost 6 bases, the J end lost 5 bases, and 11 bases lay between the germline ends. CDR3 protein: CASRSRSHEQYF. Written as DNA, the CDR3 is TGTGCCAGCAGATCCCGGTCCCACGAGCAGTACTTC.

This chain uses TRBV5-1 with TRBJ2-2; 7 nucleotides match TRBD2. The J segment lost 2 bases and the V segment lost 4 bases, leaving 11 bases of the junction unmatched. Germline V gene data show CDR1 as SGHRS and CDR2 as YFSETQ. There are 17 residues in the CDR3. Here the CDR3 DNA reads TGCGCCAGCAGCATCGAACTAGCGATTCTCAACACCGGGGAGCTGTTTTTT. Translation gives CASSIELAILNTGELFF.

J is TRBJ2-1 and V is TRBV5-1; 9 bases fit TRBD2. The CDR3 consists of 16 residues. V was pared by 1 base and J by 4 bases, with 6 bases of the junction left unmatched. Germline assignment: CDR1 SGHRS and CDR2 YFSETQ. Here the CDR3 reads CASSLSSGKGYNEQFF. In DNA, the CDR3 is TGCGCCAGCAGCTTGTCTAGCGGGAAGGGGTACAATGAGCAGTTCTTC.

The V and J genes are TRBV2 and TRBJ2-1; TRBD2 is a possible D gene (5 bases). Trimming took 7 bases from V and 7 from J, leaving 14 bases between them. This CDR3 has 13 amino acids. Germline V gives CDR1 SNHLY, CDR2 FYNNEI. Written as DNA, the CDR3 is TGTGCCAGCACCCGGGAACTATTTAATGAGCAGTTCTTC. Encoded protein: CASTRELFNEQFF.

The sample holds one count of this clone. This rearrangement joins TRBV29-1 to TRBJ1-2, with 7 bases that match TRBD1. Per the germline V gene, CDR1 is SQVTM and CDR2 is ANQGSEA. The CDR3 covers 11 residues. V trimming: 5 bases; J trimming: 8 bases; junction bases outside the gene matches: 5. In nucleotides, the CDR3 is TGCAGCGTTCTGACAGGGCAAGGCTACACCTTC. Its protein product is CSVLTGQGYTF.

The chain combines TRBV5-4 with TRBJ2-6; perhaps TRBD2 as D (6 bases). CDR1 SGHNT and CDR2 YYREEE come from the germline V gene (reference sequence). The CDR3 extends over 15 amino acids. Trimming took 3 bases from V and 2 from J, leaving 9 bases between them. CDR3 bases: TGTGCCAGCAGCTCGGGAGTCCCTGGGGCCAACGTCCTGACTTTC. Translated: CASSSGVPGANVLTF. Based on the CDR3 plus reference TRBV5-4 and TRBJ2-6, the full variable domain is ETGVTQSPTHLIKTRGQQVTLRCSSQSGHNTVSWYQQALGQGPQFIFQYYREEENGRGNFPPRFSGLQFPNYSSELNVNALELDDSALYLCASSSGVPGANVLTFGAGSRLTVL.

The V call is TRBV18, the J call TRBJ1-5; the D gene is possibly TRBD1 (5 bases). CDR1 is KGHSH, CDR2 LQKENI, per germline. V lost 1 base and J 2 bases, leaving 12 bases between the germline ends. The CDR3 covers 16 residues. Here the CDR3 DNA reads TGTGCCAGCTCACCACAACAAGGGGCAGGCAATCAGCCCCAGCATTTT. It is translated as CASSPQQGAGNQPQHF.

The CDR3 loop is CASSLRRLTGELFF. The DNA of the CDR3 is TGTGCCAGCAGCTTGCGTCGACTTACCGGGGAGCTGTTTTTT. This chain joins TRBV5-6 and TRBJ2-2; unclear D gene. The CDR3 length is 14 residues. Looked up from germline, CDR1 is SGHDT and CDR2 is YYEEEE. Trimming removed 1 base at V and 5 bases at J, with 9 bases between.

The genes are TRBV10-3 and TRBJ1-4, with 7 positions matching TRBD1. The trim removed 2 bases at V and 8 bases at J, leaving 8 bases unmatched. This CDR3 has 15 residues. The germline gives CDR1 ENHRY, CDR2 SYGVKD. This chain's CDR3 is CAISEGNRGGEKLFF. DNA of the CDR3: TGTGCCATCAGTGAGGGTAACAGGGGAGGAGAAAAACTGTTTTTT.

This clone was seen only a few times. V and J are TRBV5-1 and TRBJ2-5, with D possibly TRBD1 on 6 matching bases. The CDR3 is 13 residues long. Between the trimmed V and J ends, which lost 5 bases and 2 bases, there was a span of 10 bases. The germline CDR1 and CDR2 sequences are SGHRS and YFSETQ. This chain's CDR3 is CASRPGTQETQYF. CDR3 nucleotide sequence: TGCGCCAGCAGACCTGGGACACAAGAGACCCAGTACTTC.

This chain connects TRBV6-4 to TRBJ2-5, with TRBD2 identical over 9 bases. Germline trimming cut 7 bases from V and 5 bases from J; bases unmatched to any gene: 5. The germline gives CDR1 MRHNA, CDR2 SNTAGT. The CDR3 covers 13 residues. DNA of the CDR3: TGTGCCAGCAATAGCGGGAGTGCGGAGACCCAGTACTTC. Translation: CASNSGSAETQYF.

This clone was seen just once. The V and J genes are TRBV3-1 (or the pseudogene TRBV3-2) and TRBJ1-4, with a weak D call TRBD1 (6 bases). V was trimmed by 0 bases and J by 8 bases, leaving 22 bases between them. The CDR3 sequence is 18 residues long. Germline V gene data show CDR1 as LGHDT and CDR2 as YNNKEL (reference sequence). CDR3 nucleotides: TGTGCCAGCAGCCAAGATCTTGGGGGCAGGGTTGGAAGAGAAAAACTGTTTTTT. It encodes CASSQDLGGRVGREKLFF.

The genes are TRBV5-4 and TRBJ2-1, with 11 bases aligning to TRBD1. This CDR3 has 13 residues. Germline CDR1 and CDR2: SGHNT and YYREEE (reference sequence). Losses at the gene ends were 10 bases for V and 8 bases for J; bases not matched to a gene: 8. The CDR3 reads CAGQDRGLYEQFF. The CDR3 nucleotides read TGTGCCGGCCAGGACAGGGGGCTGTATGAGCAGTTCTTC.

The rearrangement joins TRBV6-5 to TRBJ2-7; possible D gene TRBD2, 5 bases. Trimming left V 6 bases short and J 0 bases short, with 6 bases between. The CDR3 is 12 residues long. The germline V gene encodes CDR1 MNHEY and CDR2 SVGAGI. CDR3 in amino acids: CASRRDSYEQYF. In DNA, the CDR3 is TGTGCCAGCAGACGGGACTCCTACGAGCAGTACTTC.

This rearrangement joins TRBV28 to TRBJ2-5; TRBD1 matches at 8 bases. The CDR3 contains 16 residues. The V segment lost 3 bases and the J segment 4 bases; nucleotides outside the gene matches: 10. Germline V gene sequence: CDR1 MDHEN, CDR2 SYDVKM. The CDR3 loop is CASSFTSGQERETQYF. The CDR3 coding sequence is TGTGCCAGCAGTTTTACGTCGGGACAGGAGCGAGAGACCCAGTACTTC.

The chain carries TRBV19 and TRBJ2-4; D possibly corresponds to TRBD2 (5 bases). CDR3 size: 14 residues. Germline-derived CDR1 and CDR2 are LNHDA and SQIVND (reference sequence). V was shortened by 3 bases and J by 7 bases, with 13 bases between the two germline ends. The CDR3 DNA reads as TGTGCCAGTAGTATGAGTAGATCGGGGAACATTCAGTACTTC. It encodes CASSMSRSGNIQYF.

The V gene is TRBV2, the J gene TRBJ1-4; 8 bases are a match to TRBD1. The CDR3 runs 15 residues. V trimming: 3 bases; J trimming: 4 bases; junction bases outside the gene matches: 4. The V gene's germline CDR1 is SNHLY and CDR2 FYNNEI. CDR3 amino acids: CASSDLGQGNEKLFF. The CDR3 bases are TGTGCCAGCAGTGATTTAGGACAGGGTAATGAAAAACTGTTTTTT.

This rearrangement joins TRBV3-1 (or the pseudogene TRBV3-2) to TRBJ2-7, with 7 bases matching TRBD1. The ends lost 2 bases at V and 9 bases at J; junction bases unmatched: 7. This CDR3 comprises 13 residues. Germline CDR1 and CDR2: LGHDT and YNNKEL (reference sequence). The CDR3 DNA reads TGTGCCAGCAGCCAAACGAGACAGGGTGGGCAGTACTTC. It encodes CASSQTRQGGQYF.

The gene calls are TRBV21-1 and TRBJ2-5; TRBD2, the table's D call, was not compared with the DNA. TRBV21-1 is reported as a pseudogene. The CDR3 totals 20 residues. Here the CDR3 DNA reads TGTGCCAGCAGAAAACCTTCGGGACTCGGGGCCCGGGCTGGGGGGGAGACCCAGTACTTC. The encoded protein is CASRKPSGLGARAGGETQYF.

This rearrangement joins TRBV7-8 to TRBJ2-3; no reliable D call. This CDR3 has 13 residues. V lost 3 bases and J lost 5, with 9 bases in between. Germline CDR1 reads SGHVS; CDR2 reads FQNEAQ. The DNA for the CDR3 is TGTGCCAGCAGCTTTATTCGAGGAGATACGCAGTATTTT. Its translation: CASSFIRGDTQYF.

This sequence joins TRBV19 and TRBJ2-3, with a tentative D call TRBD2 (6 bases). The germline V gene has CDR1 LNHDA and CDR2 SQIVND (reference sequence). The CDR3 is 16 residues long. V shed 6 bases and J shed 4 bases, with 20 bases lying between them. CDR3 sequence reads: CASSTRAGFAPDTQYF. The CDR3 DNA sequence: TGTGCCAGTAGCACCCGTGCGGGATTTGCGCCAGATACGCAGTATTTT.

This clone was seen once. The DNA for the CDR3 is TGTGCCTGGAGTGCCCCGACTAGCGATTTACGCGATGAGCAGTTCTTC. Encoded protein: CAWSAPTSDLRDEQFF. This rearrangement joins TRBV30 to TRBJ2-1; 8 bases align to TRBD2. The trim removed 1 base at V and 8 bases at J, leaving 13 bases unmatched. Germline loops: CDR1 GTSNPN, CDR2 SVGIG (reference sequence). The CDR3 is made up of 16 amino acids. Together with reference TRBV30 and TRBJ2-1, the CDR3 gives the full variable domain: SQTIHQWPATLVQPVGSPLSLECTVEGTSNPNLYWYRQAAGRGLQLLFYSVGIGQISSEVPQNLSASRPQDRQFILSSKKLLLSDSGFYLCAWSAPTSDLRDEQFFGPGTRLTVL.

The chain joins TRBV7-8 to TRBJ2-1; TRBD2 agrees at 7 bases. The CDR3 is 19 amino acids. CDR1 SGHVS and CDR2 FQNEAQ come from the germline V gene. The V and J ends lost 4 bases and 3 bases, in that order; junction bases with no gene match: 18. CDR3: CASSSRRTAGDVHYNEQFF. The CDR3 DNA is TGTGCCAGCAGCTCCCGTAGGACGGCGGGAGACGTCCACTACAATGAGCAGTTCTTC.

The chain joins TRBV28 to TRBJ2-5; no clear D. There are 11 residues in the CDR3. In germline, CDR1 is MDHEN, CDR2 SYDVKM. The V gene lost 3 bases and the J gene lost 4 bases, with 3 bases spanning the gap. The CDR3 DNA follows: TGTGCCAGCAGTTTCGGAGAGACCCAGTACTTC. It is translated as CASSFGETQYF.

The rearrangement links TRBV29-1 to TRBJ2-1, with D perhaps TRBD1 (5 bases). From germline, CDR1 is SQVTM and CDR2 ANQGSEA. The CDR3 runs 12 residues. V was cut by 6 bases and J by 4 bases, with 10 bases left in between. The CDR3 spells CSVQTAYNEQFF. CDR3 DNA: TGCAGCGTGCAGACAGCTTACAATGAGCAGTTCTTC.

V gene TRBV19 combines with J gene TRBJ2-4; 8 bases agree with TRBD2. Germline V gene data show CDR1 as LNHDA and CDR2 as SQIVND (reference sequence). The CDR3 runs to 18 residues. With 6 bases clipped from V and 0 bases from J, the junction kept 13 bases outside the gene matches. The CDR3 DNA sequence: TGTGCCAGTAGCGCTCTCCTAGCGGGTGATCTAGCCAAAAACATTCAGTACTTC. It yields the protein CASSALLAGDLAKNIQYF.

This chain connects TRBV5-1 to TRBJ1-2; 10 bases align to TRBD1. The CDR3 runs 15 residues. In germline, CDR1 is SGHRS, CDR2 YFSETQ. The trim removed 0 bases at V and 3 bases at J, leaving 2 bases unmatched. The CDR3 DNA reads as TGCGCCAGCAGCTTGGCCGGGACAGGGGACTATGGCTACACCTTC. Its protein product is CASSLAGTGDYGYTF.

A single count supports this clone. This chain links TRBV24-1 with TRBJ2-1; 9 bases agree with TRBD2. This CDR3 has 20 amino acids. Germline CDR1 reads KGHDR; CDR2 reads SFDVKD. Trimming cost V 4 bases and J 0 bases; bases outside gene matches: 15. The CDR3, as DNA: TGTGCCACCAGTGAGACCAGCCACGTAGGCGGGAGGGCCTCCTACAATGAGCAGTTCTTC. It specifies CATSETSHVGGRASYNEQFF.